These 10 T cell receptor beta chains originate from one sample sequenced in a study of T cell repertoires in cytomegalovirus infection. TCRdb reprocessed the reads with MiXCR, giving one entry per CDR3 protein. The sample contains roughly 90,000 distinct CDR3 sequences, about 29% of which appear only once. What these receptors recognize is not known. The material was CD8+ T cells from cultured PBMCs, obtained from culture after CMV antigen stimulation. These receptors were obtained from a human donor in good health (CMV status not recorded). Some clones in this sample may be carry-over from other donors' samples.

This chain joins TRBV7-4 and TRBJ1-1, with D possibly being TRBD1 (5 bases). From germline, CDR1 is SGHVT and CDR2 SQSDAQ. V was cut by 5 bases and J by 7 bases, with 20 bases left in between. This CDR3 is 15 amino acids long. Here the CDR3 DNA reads TGTGCCAGCAGCCAAGTGCTGGGGCCCAACTATGAAGCTTTCTTT. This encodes CASSQVLGPNYEAFF.

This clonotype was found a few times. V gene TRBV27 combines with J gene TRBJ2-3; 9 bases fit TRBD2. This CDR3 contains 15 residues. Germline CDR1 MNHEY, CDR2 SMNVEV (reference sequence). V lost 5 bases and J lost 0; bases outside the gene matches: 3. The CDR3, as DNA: TGTGCCAGCAGTCCGGGGACTAGCAGCACAGATACGCAGTATTTT. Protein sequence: CASSPGTSSTDTQYF.

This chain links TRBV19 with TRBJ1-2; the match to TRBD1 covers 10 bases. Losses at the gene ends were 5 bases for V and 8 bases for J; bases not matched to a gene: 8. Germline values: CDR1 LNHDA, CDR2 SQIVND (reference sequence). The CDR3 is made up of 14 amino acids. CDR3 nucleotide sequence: TGTGCCAGTAGTCACCGGGACAGGGGCCGCGGCTACACCTTC. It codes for CASSHRDRGRGYTF.

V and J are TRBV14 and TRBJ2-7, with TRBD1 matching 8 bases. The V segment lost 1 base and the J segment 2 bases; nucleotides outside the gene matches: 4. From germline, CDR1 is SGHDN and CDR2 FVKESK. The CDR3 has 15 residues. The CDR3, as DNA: TGTGCCAGCAGCCAAGTACAGGGGGTGGCCTACGAGCAGTACTTC. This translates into CASSQVQGVAYEQYF.

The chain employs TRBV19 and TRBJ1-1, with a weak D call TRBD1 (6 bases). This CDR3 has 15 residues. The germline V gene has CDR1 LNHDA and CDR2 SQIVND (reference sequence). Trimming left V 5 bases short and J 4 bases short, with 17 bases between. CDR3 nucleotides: TGTGCCAGTAGTTTGGAGGGACACCGGGGCACTGAAGCTTTCTTT. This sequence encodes CASSLEGHRGTEAFF.

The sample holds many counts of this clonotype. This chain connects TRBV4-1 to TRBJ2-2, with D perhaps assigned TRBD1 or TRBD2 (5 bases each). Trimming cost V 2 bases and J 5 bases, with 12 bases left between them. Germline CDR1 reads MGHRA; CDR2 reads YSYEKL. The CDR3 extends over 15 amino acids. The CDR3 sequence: CASSQRDVNTGELFF. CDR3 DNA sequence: TGCGCCAGCAGCCAACGGGACGTAAATACCGGGGAGCTGTTTTTT.

The DNA of the CDR3 is TGTGCCAGCAGCCGACGTCCGGGCGCGGATGAAAAACTGTTTTTT. It is translated as CASSRRPGADEKLFF. The V and J genes are TRBV7-2 and TRBJ1-4; D gene ambiguous. This CDR3 has 15 residues. The V and J ends lost 5 bases and 6 bases respectively, with 16 bases between them. Germline lookup yields CDR1 SGHTA and CDR2 FQGNSA.

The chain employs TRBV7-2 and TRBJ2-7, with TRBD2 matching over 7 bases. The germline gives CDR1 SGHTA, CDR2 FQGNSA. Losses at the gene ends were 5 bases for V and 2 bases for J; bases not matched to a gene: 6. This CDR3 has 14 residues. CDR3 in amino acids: CASSALAVTYEQYF. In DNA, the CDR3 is TGTGCCAGCAGCGCCCTAGCGGTTACCTACGAGCAGTACTTC.

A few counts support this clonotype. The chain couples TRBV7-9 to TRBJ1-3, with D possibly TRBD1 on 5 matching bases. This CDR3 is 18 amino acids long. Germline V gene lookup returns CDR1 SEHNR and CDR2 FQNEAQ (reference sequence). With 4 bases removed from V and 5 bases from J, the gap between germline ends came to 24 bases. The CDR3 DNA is TGTGCCAGCAGCTCCTCCCTTGGGGGAATGGGGGAAAGAAACACCATATATTTT. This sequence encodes CASSSSLGGMGERNTIYF.

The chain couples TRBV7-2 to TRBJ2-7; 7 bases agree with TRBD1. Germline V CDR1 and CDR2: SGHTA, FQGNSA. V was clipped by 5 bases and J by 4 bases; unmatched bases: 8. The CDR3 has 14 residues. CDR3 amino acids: CASSPTGIGYEQYF. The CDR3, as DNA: TGTGCCAGCAGCCCGACAGGGATAGGGTACGAGCAGTACTTC.